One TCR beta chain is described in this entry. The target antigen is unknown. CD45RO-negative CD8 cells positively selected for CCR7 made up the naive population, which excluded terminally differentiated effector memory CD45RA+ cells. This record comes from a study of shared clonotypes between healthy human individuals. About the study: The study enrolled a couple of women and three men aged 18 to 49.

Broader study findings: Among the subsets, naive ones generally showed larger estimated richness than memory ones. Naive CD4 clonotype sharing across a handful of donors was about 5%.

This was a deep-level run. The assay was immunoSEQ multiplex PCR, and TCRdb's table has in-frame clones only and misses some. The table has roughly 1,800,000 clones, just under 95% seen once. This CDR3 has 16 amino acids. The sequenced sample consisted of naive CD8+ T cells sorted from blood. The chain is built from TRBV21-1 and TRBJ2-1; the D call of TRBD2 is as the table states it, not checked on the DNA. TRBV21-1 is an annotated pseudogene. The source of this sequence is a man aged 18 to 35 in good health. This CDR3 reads CASSKGSLAGGMKQFF. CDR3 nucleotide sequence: TGTGCCAGCAGCAAAGGCTCCCTAGCGGGAGGAATGAAGCAGTTCTTC.